This TCR beta chain derives from a study of blood T cells in healthy people across ages. Next came a second PCR, run for about 7 to 11 cycles, which used a sample-barcoded 5' primer along with a J-beta primer mix. One entry per CDR3 protein results from TCRdb running MiXCR on the 5' RACE reads. This sample has roughly 1,300,000 distinct CDR3 sequences, with roughly 60% found just once. This TCR derives from a man between 18 and 35 years old in good health. Sequenced material: blood.

CDR3: CASSWNRLAARTDTQYF. The CDR3 nucleotides are TGTGCCAGCTCGTGGAACAGACTAGCGGCCCGCACAGATACGCAGTATTTT. This chain joins TRBV11-3 and TRBJ2-3, with 9 bases matching TRBD2. Germline V gene data show CDR1 as SGHNT and CDR2 as YENEEA. This CDR3 is built from 17 residues. The V segment lost 8 bases and the J segment 1 base; nucleotides outside the gene matches: 13.